Sequencing of this T cell receptor beta chain was carried out in a study of blood T cell repertoires in COVID-19. This table comes from immunoSEQ multiplex PCR, and its TCRdb copy is limited to in-frame clones, with some not included. The sample gives 30,000 to 40,000 clones, around four fifths of which show up once; more than 35% is in the top ten. The clonotype was recovered from a man at least 80 years old with active or convalescent COVID-19. Sequencing used peripheral blood.

This CDR3 is CASQSWTSGVDTQYF. The CDR3 DNA reads as TGTGCCAGCCAAAGTTGGACTAGCGGGGTGGATACGCAGTATTTT. This chain links TRBV19 with TRBJ2-3, with 12 bases matching TRBD2. The CDR3 contains 15 residues. Germline trimming cut 9 bases from V and 6 bases from J; bases unmatched to any gene: 10. CDR1 LNHDA and CDR2 SQIVND come from the germline V gene (reference sequence).